These T cell receptor beta chains were read from a single sample in a study of blood T cell repertoires in COVID-19. Generated by immunoSEQ multiplex PCR, the TCRdb table keeps only in-frame clones and is missing some. The top ten hold about 4% of the sample, which has 60,000 to 75,000 clones, 70% to 90% seen once. Sequencing input: peripheral blood. These receptors were obtained from a man between 65 and 85 years old with active COVID-19. The CDR3 runs from the conserved cysteine through the conserved F or W. The D gene is left open where the match is weak. The size of a clone is reported for some rows only, either as once, few or many, or as a class for expanded clones.

V gene: TRBV11-3
D gene: NA
J gene: TRBJ2-3
clone size: NA
CDR3 protein: CASGLGTDTRYF
CDR3 DNA: TGTGCCAGCGGACTTGGCACAGATACGCGGTATTTT

V gene: TRBV5-1
D gene: NA
J gene: TRBJ2-3
clone size: NA
CDR3 protein: CASSGSVPTDTQYF
CDR3 DNA: TGCGCCAGCAGCGGTAGCGTACCCACAGATACGCAGTATTTT

V gene: TRBV5-6
D gene: TRBD1
J gene: TRBJ1-1
clone size: NA
CDR3 protein: CASTDRGRGGYTEAFF
CDR3 DNA: TGTGCCAGCACAGACAGGGGGCGCGGTGGGTACACTGAAGCTTTCTTT

V gene: TRBV15
D gene: TRBD2
J gene: TRBJ2-1
clone size: NA
CDR3 protein: CATSRVGLAGTPNNEQFF
CDR3 DNA: TGTGCCACCAGCAGAGTGGGACTAGCGGGAACCCCCAACAATGAGCAGTTCTTC

V gene: TRBV7-3
D gene: NA
J gene: TRBJ2-5
clone size: NA
CDR3 protein: CASSPGSSGETQYF
CDR3 DNA: TGTGCCAGCAGCCCCGGCAGTTCGGGAGAGACCCAGTACTTC

V gene: TRBV7-2
D gene: TRBD2
J gene: TRBJ2-2
clone size: NA
CDR3 protein: CASSWGGLAGVGELFF
CDR3 DNA: TGTGCCAGCAGTTGGGGGGGACTAGCGGGAGTCGGGGAGCTGTTTTTT

V gene: TRBV6-5
D gene: TRBD2
J gene: TRBJ2-1
clone size: NA
CDR3 protein: CASSFSGRNYNEQFF
CDR3 DNA: TGTGCCAGCAGTTTCAGCGGGAGAAACTACAATGAGCAGTTCTTC

V gene: TRBV28
D gene: NA
J gene: TRBJ2-1
clone size: NA
CDR3 protein: CASSSGETYNEQFF
CDR3 DNA: TGTGCCAGCAGTTCCGGGGAAACCTACAATGAGCAGTTCTTC

V gene: TRBV19
D gene: NA
J gene: TRBJ2-5
clone size: NA
CDR3 protein: CASPNGGGLETQYF
CDR3 DNA: TGTGCCAGCCCCAACGGTGGAGGGTTGGAGACCCAGTACTTC

V gene: TRBV5-4
D gene: TRBD2
J gene: TRBJ2-2
clone size: NA
CDR3 protein: CASSRGLAGPNTGELFF
CDR3 DNA: TGTGCCAGCAGCCGAGGACTAGCGGGCCCGAACACCGGGGAGCTGTTTTTT

V gene: TRBV7-8
D gene: TRBD1
J gene: TRBJ1-2
clone size: NA
CDR3 protein: CASSLRPGQGVGLNYGYTF
CDR3 DNA: TGTGCCAGCAGCTTAAGGCCGGGACAGGGAGTGGGGCTTAACTATGGCTACACCTTC

V gene: TRBV30
D gene: TRBD1
J gene: TRBJ2-1
clone size: NA
CDR3 protein: CARTGGFVEGQFF
CDR3 DNA: TGTGCCCGGACAGGGGGCTTTGTGGAGGGGCAGTTCTTC

V gene: TRBV4-1
D gene: NA
J gene: TRBJ2-3
clone size: NA
CDR3 protein: CASSQDGEGEGLGDTQYF
CDR3 DNA: TGCGCCAGCAGCCAAGATGGGGAGGGGGAGGGCCTCGGAGATACGCAGTATTTT

V gene: TRBV5-1
D gene: TRBD1
J gene: TRBJ1-2
clone size: NA
CDR3 protein: CASSDEGQGSGYGYTF
CDR3 DNA: TGCGCCAGCAGCGACGAGGGACAGGGAAGTGGCTATGGCTACACCTTC

V gene: TRBV19
D gene: TRBD2
J gene: TRBJ2-3
clone size: NA
CDR3 protein: CASRASGVLVGDTQYF
CDR3 DNA: TGTGCCAGTAGGGCTAGCGGGGTTCTTGTCGGGGATACGCAGTATTTT

V gene: TRBV2
D gene: NA
J gene: TRBJ1-4
clone size: once
CDR3 protein: CASSGVGAANEKLFF
CDR3 DNA: TGTGCCAGCAGTGGAGTGGGTGCGGCTAATGAAAAACTGTTTTTT

V gene: TRBV6-1
D gene: NA
J gene: TRBJ2-1
clone size: NA
CDR3 protein: CASSAYRPNSYNEQFF
CDR3 DNA: TGTGCCAGCAGTGCCTACAGGCCGAACTCCTACAATGAGCAGTTCTTC

V gene: TRBV7-2
D gene: TRBD2
J gene: TRBJ2-3
clone size: NA
CDR3 protein: CASSLGLAGGRTDTQYF
CDR3 DNA: TGTGCCAGCAGCTTAGGTTTGGCGGGAGGCCGCACAGATACGCAGTATTTT

V gene: TRBV20-1
D gene: NA
J gene: TRBJ2-7
clone size: NA
CDR3 protein: CSVAGDEQYF
CDR3 DNA: TGCAGTGTTGCCGGGGACGAGCAGTACTTC

V gene: TRBV27
D gene: NA
J gene: TRBJ1-1
clone size: NA
CDR3 protein: CASSFGGAWTEAFF
CDR3 DNA: TGTGCCAGCAGTTTCGGGGGGGCCTGGACTGAAGCTTTCTTT

V gene: TRBV27
D gene: TRBD1
J gene: TRBJ1-5
clone size: few
CDR3 protein: CASRLSRGMGQPQHF
CDR3 DNA: TGTGCCAGCAGACTAAGCAGGGGGATGGGTCAGCCCCAGCATTTT

V gene: TRBV7-2
D gene: TRBD2
J gene: TRBJ2-5
clone size: NA
CDR3 protein: CASSPRTSGTETQYF
CDR3 DNA: TGTGCCAGCAGCCCCCGGACTAGCGGCACAGAGACCCAGTACTTC

V gene: TRBV9
D gene: NA
J gene: TRBJ2-5
clone size: NA
CDR3 protein: CASSPPDSGETQYF
CDR3 DNA: TGTGCCAGCAGCCCCCCGGACTCTGGGGAGACCCAGTACTTC

V gene: TRBV6-5
D gene: NA
J gene: TRBJ2-7
clone size: NA
CDR3 protein: CASSYWGHSSYEQYF
CDR3 DNA: TGTGCCAGCAGTTACTGGGGACACTCCTCCTACGAGCAGTACTTC

V gene: TRBV9
D gene: NA
J gene: TRBJ1-1
clone size: NA
CDR3 protein: CASSVGGRGTTEAFF
CDR3 DNA: TGTGCCAGCAGCGTAGGGGGTCGGGGGACCACTGAAGCTTTCTTT

V gene: TRBV5-6
D gene: TRBD1
J gene: TRBJ2-5
clone size: NA
CDR3 protein: CASSLFGGQGAGETQYF
CDR3 DNA: TGTGCCAGCAGCTTGTTCGGTGGACAGGGGGCCGGAGAGACCCAGTACTTC

V gene: TRBV5-8
D gene: TRBD1
J gene: TRBJ2-5
clone size: NA
CDR3 protein: CASSHHRGAQETQYF
CDR3 DNA: TGTGCCAGCAGCCACCACAGGGGGGCCCAAGAGACCCAGTACTTC

V gene: TRBV3-1/TRBV3-2
D gene: TRBD2
J gene: TRBJ2-5
clone size: NA
CDR3 protein: CASSQGPSGTLKETQYF
CDR3 DNA: TGTGCCAGCAGCCAAGGGCCTAGCGGGACCCTGAAAGAGACCCAGTACTTC

V gene: TRBV6-5
D gene: NA
J gene: TRBJ1-2
clone size: NA
CDR3 protein: CASSSPGDYGYTF
CDR3 DNA: TGTGCCAGCAGTTCCCCAGGGGACTATGGCTACACCTTC

V gene: TRBV5-8
D gene: TRBD2
J gene: TRBJ2-2
clone size: NA
CDR3 protein: CASSPRHGGGTGELFF
CDR3 DNA: TGTGCCAGCAGCCCCCGCCATGGGGGGGGCACCGGGGAGCTGTTTTTT

V gene: TRBV19
D gene: TRBD1
J gene: TRBJ1-5
clone size: NA
CDR3 protein: CATGTGGDQPQHF
CDR3 DNA: TGTGCCACCGGGACAGGGGGTGATCAGCCCCAGCATTTT

V gene: TRBV30
D gene: TRBD2
J gene: TRBJ2-3
clone size: NA
CDR3 protein: CAWSPGPLSGSGDTQYF
CDR3 DNA: TGTGCCTGGAGTCCTGGACCCCTTAGCGGGAGTGGGGATACGCAGTATTTT

V gene: TRBV5-1
D gene: TRBD1
J gene: TRBJ2-3
clone size: NA
CDR3 protein: CASRGLQGGQTQYF
CDR3 DNA: TGCGCCAGCCGTGGTTTACAGGGGGGCCAAACGCAGTATTTT

V gene: TRBV9
D gene: NA
J gene: TRBJ2-7
clone size: NA
CDR3 protein: CASSMNGRAPSYEQYF
CDR3 DNA: TGTGCCAGCAGCATGAACGGGCGGGCACCCTCCTACGAGCAGTACTTC

V gene: TRBV4-3
D gene: TRBD2
J gene: TRBJ2-7
clone size: NA
CDR3 protein: CASSQEGGVGSHEQYF
CDR3 DNA: TGCGCCAGCAGCCAAGAGGGGGGGGTAGGTTCCCACGAGCAGTACTTC

V gene: TRBV6-5
D gene: NA
J gene: TRBJ2-1
clone size: NA
CDR3 protein: CASSYSQLSGDEQFF
CDR3 DNA: TGTGCCAGCAGTTACTCCCAGCTCTCCGGGGATGAGCAGTTCTTC

V gene: TRBV11-2
D gene: TRBD2
J gene: TRBJ2-1
clone size: NA
CDR3 protein: CASSLAGGGLSYNEQFF
CDR3 DNA: TGTGCCAGCAGCTTAGCCGGGGGGGGGCTCTCCTACAATGAGCAGTTCTTC

V gene: TRBV6-6
D gene: TRBD2
J gene: TRBJ2-3
clone size: NA
CDR3 protein: CASSPPGGTQYF
CDR3 DNA: TGTGCCAGCAGTCCCCCGGGGGGTACGCAGTATTTT

V gene: TRBV28
D gene: NA
J gene: TRBJ1-5
clone size: NA
CDR3 protein: CASSLGQPQHF
CDR3 DNA: TGTGCCAGCAGTTTGGGCCAGCCCCAGCATTTT

V gene: TRBV12-5
D gene: NA
J gene: TRBJ2-5
clone size: NA
CDR3 protein: CASGLDRDETQYF
CDR3 DNA: TGTGCTAGTGGTTTGGACAGGGACGAGACCCAGTACTTC

V gene: TRBV19
D gene: TRBD2
J gene: TRBJ2-5
clone size: NA
CDR3 protein: CASSIRAGGLNF
CDR3 DNA: TGTGCCAGTAGTATTCGGGCGGGAGGGCTGAACTTC